The 29 T cell receptor beta chains listed next were all sequenced from one sample in a study of T cells in Graves' hyperthyroidism and ophthalmopathy. TCR beta CDR3 region amplification was performed from RNA transcripts. The HTBI primer set served for first-round RT-PCR of the TCR CDR3. MiXCR, run by TCRdb on the multiplex PCR reads, gives a single entry per CDR3 protein. The table shows over 500,000 distinct CDR3 sequences, with approximately 17% occurring only once. The sample comprised blood. Receptor source: a woman in her late teens or twenties with Graves' ophthalmopathy.

Many counts were recorded for this clonotype. This rearrangement joins TRBV30 to TRBJ1-1, with no clear D. V lost 1 base to trimming and J lost 3 bases, with 6 bases between them. Looked up from germline, CDR1 is GTSNPN and CDR2 is SVGIG (reference sequence). The CDR3 has 12 amino acids. DNA of the CDR3: TGTGCCTGGAGTGATCGGTACACTGAAGCTTTCTTT. As protein: CAWSDRYTEAFF.

This clonotype was observed many times. The chain carries TRBV5-1 and TRBJ2-7; the match to TRBD1 covers 8 bases. Trimming removed 4 bases from V and 2 bases from J; junction bases left unmatched: 11. The CDR3 loop spans 16 amino acids. CDR1 and CDR2 (germline): SGHRS, YFSETQ. DNA for the CDR3: TGCGCCAGCAGCACCGGACAGGGTGGGAAGACCTACGAGCAGTACTTC. Protein: CASSTGQGGKTYEQYF. Complete variable domain (other parts from reference TRBV5-1 and TRBJ2-7): KAGVTQTPRYLIKTRGQQVTLSCSPISGHRSVSWYQQTPGQGLQFLFEYFSETQRNKGNFPGRFSGRQFSNSRSEMNVSTLELGDSALYLCASSTGQGGKTYEQYFGPGTRLTVT.

This chain connects TRBV9 to TRBJ1-1, with D perhaps matching TRBD1 (5 bases). Trimming left V 3 bases short and J 2 bases short, with 14 bases between. The CDR3 runs to 15 residues. Germline V gene sequence: CDR1 SGDLS, CDR2 YYNGEE. The CDR3 spells CASSASGTINTEAFF. In nucleotides, the CDR3 is TGTGCCAGCAGCGCCTCCGGGACCATTAACACTGAAGCTTTCTTT.

This clonotype was seen ten or more times. V usage is TRBV5-1 and J usage is TRBJ2-1, with 7 bases fitting TRBD2. The CDR3 runs to 16 residues. V lost 1 base and J lost 1; bases outside the gene matches: 5. The germline V gene encodes CDR1 SGHRS and CDR2 YFSETQ. The CDR3 here is CASSLNEGGSYNEQFF. DNA for the CDR3: TGCGCCAGCAGCTTGAATGAGGGAGGGTCCTACAATGAGCAGTTCTTC.

This clonotype was counted between two and nine times. The V call is TRBV27, the J call TRBJ1-2, with D uncertain. Trimming removed 3 bases from V and 6 bases from J, with 20 bases in between. Germline values: CDR1 MNHEY, CDR2 SMNVEV (reference sequence). The CDR3 loop spans 16 amino acids. The chain's CDR3 is CASSFIGDYPLDGYTF. The CDR3 DNA reads as TGTGCCAGCAGTTTTATCGGCGACTATCCCCTAGATGGCTACACCTTC.

At least ten counts were recorded for this clonotype. The chain links TRBV30 to TRBJ2-1; possibly TRBD1 for D (5 bases). Looked up from germline, CDR1 is GTSNPN and CDR2 is SVGIG (reference sequence). V gave up 2 bases and J gave up 10 bases, with 12 bases separating them. The CDR3 sequence is 12 residues long. CDR3 loop: CAWSKTEGEQFF. The DNA for the CDR3 is TGTGCCTGGAGTAAGACAGAAGGCGAGCAGTTCTTC.

This clonotype was seen a handful of times. The CDR3 bases are TGTGCCTGGACCGGGGGGTATAACTATGGCTACACCTTC. Translation gives CAWTGGYNYGYTF. V and J are TRBV30 and TRBJ1-2; a possible D gene is TRBD1 (5 bases). The germline V gene has CDR1 GTSNPN and CDR2 SVGIG (reference sequence). This CDR3 is 13 amino acids long. V shed 4 bases and J shed 1 base, with 10 bases lying between them.

This clonotype has ten or more counts. The rearrangement joins TRBV27 to TRBJ2-3, with D perhaps matching TRBD1 (6 bases). The CDR3 spans 14 residues. With 8 bases removed from V and 10 bases from J, the gap between germline ends came to 22 bases. CDR1 is MNHEY and CDR2 is SMNVEV in the germline V gene (reference sequence). CDR3 sequence reads: CASLRLIQGSAQYF. The CDR3 nucleotides read TGTGCCAGCCTCAGACTCATACAGGGTAGTGCGCAGTATTTT.

The table lists this clonotype with many counts. The V gene is TRBV2, the J gene TRBJ1-1; possible D gene TRBD1, 5 bases. V lost 6 bases and J lost 3, with 14 bases in between. Germline lookup yields CDR1 SNHLY and CDR2 FYNNEI. The CDR3 runs to 14 residues. The CDR3 loop is CASRAGRWDTEAFF. Here the CDR3 DNA reads TGTGCCAGCAGAGCAGGGCGTTGGGACACTGAAGCTTTCTTT. The variable domain in full, completed from reference TRBV2 and TRBJ1-1, reads EPEVTQTPSHQVTQMGQEVILRCVPISNHLYFYWYRQILGQKVEFLVSFYNNEISEKSEIFDDQFSVERPDGSNFTLKIRSTKLEDSAMYFCASRAGRWDTEAFFGQGTRLTVV.

The genes are TRBV10-3 and TRBJ2-5, with TRBD1 matching over 9 bases. V shed 1 base, J shed 2 bases, and the junction held 5 bases outside the gene matches. Germline V lookup: CDR1 ENHRY, CDR2 SYGVKD. The CDR3 extends over 16 amino acids. The CDR3 nucleotides read TGTGCCATCAGTGAGTTGGGACAGGGCCTACAAGAGACCCAGTACTTC. Amino acids: CAISELGQGLQETQYF.

This clonotype was observed a handful of times. The chain combines TRBV27 with TRBJ2-7; 10 nucleotides agree with TRBD2. From germline, CDR1 is MNHEY and CDR2 SMNVEV (reference sequence). The CDR3 length is 14 residues. V was clipped by 7 bases and J by 6 bases; unmatched bases: 9. The CDR3 DNA is TGTGCCAGCAACCCTAGCGGGAGCCCCCTCGAGCAGTACTTC. Amino acid sequence: CASNPSGSPLEQYF.

This clonotype was counted many times. This chain uses TRBV30 with TRBJ2-1; 15 bases are shared with TRBD2. The V segment lost 2 bases and the J segment 6 bases; nucleotides outside the gene matches: 5. The CDR3 is made up of 16 amino acids. Germline V gene lookup returns CDR1 GTSNPN and CDR2 SVGIG (reference sequence). The CDR3 bases are TGTGCCTGGAGTATAGGACTAGCGGGAGGGGCCAATGAGCAGTTCTTC. Protein sequence: CAWSIGLAGGANEQFF.

This clonotype was picked up many times. V usage is TRBV6-1 and J usage is TRBJ1-4; D remains ambiguous. The CDR3 length is 16 residues. The germline V and J ends were trimmed by 5 bases and 7 bases, with 20 bases remaining between them. From germline, CDR1 is MNHNS and CDR2 SASEGT. The CDR3 protein is CASSRLPRETGEKLFF. In DNA form, the CDR3 reads TGTGCCAGCAGTCGACTCCCAAGAGAGACGGGTGAAAAACTGTTTTTT.

The chain couples TRBV19 to TRBJ2-3; D ambiguous. Germline-derived CDR1 and CDR2 are LNHDA and SQIVND (reference sequence). Trimming stripped 2 bases from V and 5 bases from J, with 5 bases between. The CDR3 covers 12 residues. The CDR3 nucleotides read TGTGCCAGTAGTATAAACGGAGATACGCAGTATTTT. As protein: CASSINGDTQYF.

This clonotype was seen at least ten times. This chain joins TRBV27 and TRBJ2-7, with 7 bases matching TRBD2. Per the germline V gene, CDR1 is MNHEY and CDR2 is SMNVEV (reference sequence). Trimming removed 5 bases from V and 5 bases from J; junction bases left unmatched: 12. The CDR3 is 15 amino acids. CDR3 bases: TGTGCCAGCAGTGTAACCCAAGCGGGGAATCACGAGCAGTACTTC. It translates to CASSVTQAGNHEQYF.

This sequence joins TRBV6-2 or TRBV6-3 and TRBJ2-3; D uncertain. Germline V lookup: CDR1 MNHEY, CDR2 SVGEGT. V was trimmed by 2 bases and J by 2 bases, leaving 8 bases between them. CDR3 length equals 14 residues. The CDR3 coding sequence is TGTGCCAGCAGTTACGGGTCCCTCACAGATACGCAGTATTTT. This translates into CASSYGSLTDTQYF.

The CDR3 nucleotides are TGTGCCAGCAGTCCCCTGACGACAGGGGGCGTTGGCTACACCTTC. Protein sequence: CASSPLTTGGVGYTF. The J gene is TRBJ1-2, the V gene TRBV12-3 or TRBV12-4, with TRBD1 matching over 10 bases. After removal of 5 bases from V and 7 bases from J, the junction contained 10 bases not matched to a gene. The length of the CDR3 is 15 residues.

J is TRBJ2-3 and V is TRBV18; D remains ambiguous. Germline lookup yields CDR1 KGHSH and CDR2 LQKENI. Trimming took off 1 base at V and 2 bases at J, with 10 bases between the two ends. The CDR3 covers 15 residues. This CDR3 is CASSPQETVTDTQYF. The CDR3 bases are TGTGCCAGCTCACCACAGGAGACCGTCACAGATACGCAGTATTTT. The full variable domain, in which reference TRBV18 and TRBJ2-3 provide the parts outside the CDR3, is NAGVMQNPRHLVRRRGQEARLRCSPMKGHSHVYWYRQLPEEGLKFMVYLQKENIIDESGMPKERFSAEFPKEGPSILRIQQVVRGDSAAYFCASSPQETVTDTQYFGPGTRLTVL.

There are many counts of this clonotype. This rearrangement joins TRBV2 to TRBJ1-1; D perhaps matches TRBD1 (5 bases). The germline CDR1 and CDR2 sequences are SNHLY and FYNNEI. This CDR3 comprises 14 residues. Between the trimmed V and J ends, which lost 5 bases and 3 bases, there was a span of 13 bases. Here the CDR3 DNA reads TGTGCCAGCAGTCATCAGGGATTCGACACTGAAGCTTTCTTT. Protein: CASSHQGFDTEAFF.

The chain couples TRBV11-3 to TRBJ2-2; D is possibly TRBD2 (6 bases). V gave up 6 bases and J gave up 4 bases, with 12 bases separating them. There are 14 residues in the CDR3. Germline V lookup: CDR1 SGHNT, CDR2 YENEEA. The CDR3 sequence: CASSERGGTGELFF. The CDR3 region has the DNA TGTGCCAGCAGTGAAAGGGGAGGCACCGGGGAGCTGTTTTTT. The full variable domain, in which reference TRBV11-3 and TRBJ2-2 provide the parts outside the CDR3, is EAGVVQSPRYKIIEKKQPVAFWCNPISGHNTLYWYLQNLGQGPELLIRYENEEAVDDSQLPKDRFSAERLKGVDSTLKIQPAELGDSAVYLCASSERGGTGELFFGEGSRLTVL.

This clonotype was counted between two and nine times. The rearrangement uses TRBV29-1 and TRBJ1-2, with 9 bases aligning to TRBD1. Trimming cost V 7 bases and J 4 bases; bases outside gene matches: 4. This CDR3 has 12 amino acids. The germline V gene encodes CDR1 SQVTM and CDR2 ANQGSEA. This chain's CDR3 is CSAETGGYGYTF. Written as DNA, the CDR3 is TGCAGCGCCGAGACAGGGGGCTATGGCTACACCTTC.

This clonotype has a count of ten or more. V is TRBV5-1 and J is TRBJ2-5, with 7 nucleotides matching TRBD1. CDR1 is SGHRS and CDR2 is YFSETQ in the germline V gene. With 2 bases clipped from V and 2 bases from J, the junction kept 3 bases outside the gene matches. This CDR3 comprises 14 residues. CDR3 bases: TGCGCCAGCAGCTTCGGCAGGGGGCAAGAGACCCAGTACTTC. This gives the protein CASSFGRGQETQYF.

In this sample, this clonotype turned up a few times. This chain links TRBV30 with TRBJ1-3; weak D call: TRBD1 (6 bases). Trimming left V 0 bases short and J 0 bases short, with 12 bases between. This CDR3 contains 16 residues. CDR1 GTSNPN and CDR2 SVGIG come from the germline V gene (reference sequence). The CDR3, as DNA: TGTGCCTGGAGTGTACCCAGGGGACTCTCTGGAAACACCATATATTTT. This codes for CAWSVPRGLSGNTIYF.

The rearrangement uses TRBV2 and TRBJ1-6, with 7 bases matching TRBD1. Germline CDR1 and CDR2: SNHLY and FYNNEI. CDR3 length: 16 amino acids. Unmatched junction bases numbered 8, after V lost 3 bases and J lost 6 bases. The CDR3 bases are TGTGCCAGCAGTGATTGGGACAGTGGGTCTAATTCACCCCTCCACTTT. It encodes CASSDWDSGSNSPLHF.

Concerning this clonotype itself: A much larger clone differs from this one at a single base, so this may be a read error. V usage is TRBV30 and J usage is TRBJ1-1; D might be TRBD1 (6 bases). The CDR3 covers 13 residues. Germline CDR1 and CDR2: GTSNPN and SVGIG (reference sequence). The CDR3 here is CAWSGTANNEAFF. The CDR3 region has the DNA TGTGCCTGGAGTGGGACAGCGAACAATGAAGCTTTCTTT.

This clonotype was counted many times. CDR3 in amino acids: CASSASGTDYGYTF. For the CDR3, the DNA is TGTGCCAGCAGCGCCTCCGGGACAGACTATGGCTACACCTTC. This chain connects TRBV9 to TRBJ1-2; 7 positions match TRBD1. CDR1 is SGDLS and CDR2 is YYNGEE in the germline V gene. After removal of 3 bases from V and 3 bases from J, the junction contained 5 bases not matched to a gene. CDR3 length: 14 amino acids.

This clonotype was detected only a few times. The CDR3 loop is CASSPPLARDTQYF. CDR3 DNA sequence: TGTGCCAGCAGTCCACCCCTGGCTCGCGATACGCAGTATTTT. The rearrangement uses TRBV12-3 or TRBV12-4 and TRBJ2-3; D gene uncertain. The V end was cut by 5 bases, the J end by 6 bases, with 15 bases between. CDR3 length: 14 residues.

This clonotype was detected ten times or more. The chain links TRBV7-9 to TRBJ2-1; no clear D. The CDR3 has 13 residues. Germline loops: CDR1 SEHNR, CDR2 FQNEAQ (reference sequence). With 2 bases removed from V and 8 bases from J, the gap between germline ends came to 10 bases. CDR3 sequence reads: CASSLQESDEQFF. Here the CDR3 DNA reads TGTGCCAGCAGCTTACAGGAGAGCGATGAGCAGTTCTTC.

The CDR3 nucleotides read TGTGCCAGCAGCCAAGATCGACCCACGGCTGCTTTCTTT. It codes for CASSQDRPTAAFF. This chain joins TRBV3-1 and TRBJ1-1; D gene unclear. The V end was cut by 0 bases, the J end by 11 bases, with 13 bases between. The CDR3 has 13 amino acids. The germline V gene encodes CDR1 LGHDT and CDR2 YNNKEL (reference sequence).